This T cell receptor beta chain was recorded in a study of cytomegalovirus exposure and HLA in healthy donors. In the study overall: Samples from HLA-typed donors yielded around 85 million unique TCRs in an early data release. General study results and limits: What was likely a sequencing artifact was a cluster of highly shared sequence variants. Most TCR sequences were uncommon, yet certain public TCRs appeared in many donors. Later analysis identified about 17,000 TCR beta sequences associated with HLA alleles, using a false discovery rate threshold of 0.05.

Amplification used 60 Vbeta primers and 13 Jbeta primers. Some clones are missing from TCRdb's copy, which holds only in-frame ones; the method was immunoSEQ multiplex PCR. In the table there are around 140,000 clones, around 77% of which are singletons. CDR1 and CDR2 from the germline V gene are GTSNPN and SVGIG (reference sequence). The CDR3 totals 14 residues. J lost 6 bases, V lost 8 bases, and 14 bases had no gene match. As concerns this clone: Its matching antigen is unknown.

The specimen was PBMCs. The chain employs TRBV30 and TRBJ1-2; 8 nucleotides line up with TRBD1. The sequence derives from a woman aged 55-69 years in good health and CMV-seronegative. The CDR3 here is CALLGQGASNGYTF. The CDR3 DNA is TGTGCCCTTCTAGGGCAGGGGGCATCCAATGGCTACACCTTC. The full variable domain, rest sourced from reference TRBV30 and TRBJ1-2, is SQTIHQWPATLVQPVGSPLSLECTVEGTSNPNLYWYRQAAGRGLQLLFYSVGIGQISSEVPQNLSASRPQDRQFILSSKKLLLSDSGFYLCALLGQGASNGYTFGSGTRLTVV.